This T cell receptor (beta chain) was recovered during a study of CD8+ T cells in alopecia areata. Sample treatment: oral pan-JAK inhibitor, 5-10 mg twice daily. The sequencing template was cDNA reverse transcribed from extracted RNA. The repertoire was sequenced with immunoSEQ multiplex PCR; TCRdb's copy has only in-frame clones and lacks some. The table lists approximately 200,000 clones, about three fifths of them singletons, with 5.5% in the top ten. The sequencing used CD4+ T cells sorted from blood, collected at week 24, from a patient treated with tofacitinib. The sequence came from a human donor with alopecia areata.

This chain's CDR3 is CASSLGQGVKNIQYF. In nucleotides, the CDR3 is TGTGCCAGCAGCTTGGGGCAGGGGGTCAAAAACATTCAGTACTTC. The chain joins TRBV5-6 to TRBJ2-4; 7 bases align to TRBD1. CDR1 and CDR2 (germline): SGHDT, YYEEEE. V lost 0 bases and J lost 3; bases outside the gene matches: 3. The CDR3 has 15 residues.